Each of the 11 T cell receptor beta chains below was sequenced from the same sample in a study of blood T cell repertoires in COVID-19. TCRdb's table, derived via immunoSEQ multiplex PCR, lists solely in-frame clones and lacks some. The table shows hundreds of thousands of clones, with 86% occurring only once. The sequenced material came from peripheral blood. The receptor set was obtained from a woman in her 30s with active or convalescent COVID-19.

V and J are TRBV5-8 and TRBJ1-2, with D perhaps matching TRBD1 (6 bases). This CDR3 region has 14 residues. Per germline, CDR1 SGHTS and CDR2 YDEGEE. The V end was cut by 2 bases, the J end by 4 bases, with 12 bases between. The CDR3 DNA follows: TGTGCCAGCAGCTTTCGCGGCAGGGGCTATGGCTACACCTTC. This codes for CASSFRGRGYGYTF.

The V and J genes are TRBV2 and TRBJ2-7; the match to TRBD1 covers 7 bases. The trim removed 6 bases at V and 0 bases at J, leaving 8 bases unmatched. The CDR3 sequence is 15 residues long. Germline CDR1 reads SNHLY; CDR2 reads FYNNEI. In nucleotides, the CDR3 is TGTGCCAGCAGCCACAGGGGTGATGGCTCCTACGAGCAGTACTTC. It encodes CASSHRGDGSYEQYF.

V is TRBV10-2 and J is TRBJ2-7, with a tentative D call TRBD1 (6 bases). Per germline, CDR1 WSHSY and CDR2 SAAADI. The CDR3 loop spans 13 amino acids. V was clipped by 9 bases and J by 2 bases, with 14 bases between them. CDR3 nucleotide sequence: TGCGCCAGTTCCGCCGGACAGCCCTACGAGCAGTACTTC. It translates to CASSAGQPYEQYF.

V is TRBV6-4 and J is TRBJ2-3; tentative D call: TRBD2 (6 bases). Germline CDR1 is MRHNA and CDR2 is SNTAGT. V dropped 6 bases and J dropped 4 bases, with 14 bases sitting between them. The CDR3 covers 14 residues. CDR3 DNA: TGTGCCAGCAGCGAGTGGGAGGCCTCAGATACGCAGTATTTT. The encoded protein is CASSEWEASDTQYF.

This chain connects TRBV6-5 to TRBJ2-2, with D unclear. Germline lookup yields CDR1 MNHEY and CDR2 SVGAGI. The V end was cut by 7 bases, the J end by 4 bases, with 13 bases between. The CDR3 extends over 14 amino acids. CDR3: CASTGASVTGELFF. The CDR3 region has the DNA TGTGCCAGCACGGGTGCTAGTGTCACCGGGGAGCTGTTTTTT.

The chain recombines TRBV5-1 with TRBJ1-1; 7 positions agree with TRBD1. The CDR3 sequence is 17 residues long. Germline V lookup: CDR1 SGHRS, CDR2 YFSETQ. V lost 0 bases and J lost 3; bases outside the gene matches: 11. DNA for the CDR3: TGCGCCAGCAGCTTGGAGCCAAGGGGGCGCGGGGACACTGAAGCTTTCTTT. Protein product: CASSLEPRGRGDTEAFF.

For the CDR3, the DNA is TGCGCCAGCAGCCCCGACCTGGGCCCCCAGCATTTT. Residues: CASSPDLGPQHF. The chain has TRBV5-1 and TRBJ1-5; D remains unclear. The V gene lost 4 bases and the J gene lost 10 bases, with 12 bases spanning the gap. Per germline, CDR1 SGHRS and CDR2 YFSETQ. This CDR3 contains 12 residues.

The chain employs TRBV3-1 (or the pseudogene TRBV3-2) and TRBJ1-4, with D tentatively TRBD1 (6 bases). Germline assignment: CDR1 LGHDT and CDR2 YNNKEL (reference sequence). V lost 1 base and J 2 bases, leaving 11 bases between the germline ends. The CDR3 has 16 residues. CDR3 in amino acids: CASSQVQGMTNEKLFF. CDR3 nucleotides: TGTGCCAGCAGCCAAGTACAGGGAATGACTAATGAAAAACTGTTTTTT.

The chain has TRBV7-9 and TRBJ1-1; 7 bases line up with TRBD1. The CDR3 consists of 14 residues. V lost 3 bases and J lost 4; bases outside the gene matches: 5. Germline lookup yields CDR1 SEHNR and CDR2 FQNEAQ (reference sequence). The CDR3 loop reads CASSFQEGATEAFF. In DNA form, the CDR3 reads TGTGCCAGCAGCTTTCAGGAGGGGGCCACTGAAGCTTTCTTT.

V and J are TRBV5-6 and TRBJ2-2, with D perhaps TRBD2 (6 bases). V lost 6 bases and J 4 bases, leaving 16 bases between the germline ends. The length of the CDR3 is 15 residues. CDR1 and CDR2 from the germline V gene are SGHDT and YYEEEE. The CDR3 nucleotides are TGTGCCAGCACCATAATTAGCGGCACCACCGGGGAGCTGTTTTTT. Amino acids: CASTIISGTTGELFF.

The genes are TRBV27 and TRBJ1-1; weak D call: TRBD1 (6 bases). The CDR3 is made up of 14 amino acids. The germline CDR1 and CDR2 sequences are MNHEY and SMNVEV (reference sequence). Trimming removed 2 bases at V and 6 bases at J, with 13 bases between. CDR3 sequence: CASSLKAGVAEAFF. CDR3 nucleotide sequence: TGTGCCAGCAGTTTAAAGGCAGGGGTCGCTGAAGCTTTCTTT.